The present T cell receptor (beta chain) was sequenced within a study of cytomegalovirus exposure and HLA in healthy donors. The PCR made use of 60 Vbeta and 13 Jbeta primers. Here immunoSEQ multiplex PCR was the method, and the copy in TCRdb shows in-frame clones only, minus some. The table has over 150,000 clones, around four fifths seen once. This TCR came from a young woman in good health and CMV-seropositive. Sequencing was carried out using PBMCs.

Here the CDR3 DNA reads TGCGCCAGCAGCTTGGTGCGGGAGGGCAGCAATGAGCAGTTCTTC. Amino acids: CASSLVREGSNEQFF. The chain recombines TRBV5-1 with TRBJ2-1; the match to TRBD2 covers 9 bases. V gave up 0 bases and J gave up 6 bases; unmatched junction bases: 4. The germline CDR1 and CDR2 sequences are SGHRS and YFSETQ. This CDR3 has 15 amino acids.